The 3 T cell receptor beta chains below all came from one sample that was sequenced in a study of neurological immune-mediated disorders. A single record per CDR3 protein comes from TCRdb applying MiXCR to the 5' RACE reads. The sample lists about 15,000 distinct CDR3 sequences, 3.5% occurring once. The sample consisted of CD8+ T cells from blood. Every receptor here comes from a woman aged 40-49 years in good health.

Ten or more counts support this clonotype. The CDR3 sequence: CASSESGTGGGEQYF. The CDR3 DNA follows: TGTGCCAGCAGTGAGTCCGGGACAGGGGGCGGCGAGCAGTACTTC. The V call is TRBV6-4, the J call TRBJ2-7; TRBD1 matches 12 bases. Germline-derived CDR1 and CDR2 are MRHNA and SNTAGT. Trimming took 3 bases from V and 6 from J; bases not matched to a gene: 6. The CDR3 has 15 residues.

There are many counts of this clonotype. The CDR3 region has the DNA TGCGCCACCAGGGGCGGTAGCGGCTACGAGCAGTACTTC. It is translated as CATRGGSGYEQYF. The J gene is TRBJ2-7, the V gene TRBV5-1, with D perhaps TRBD1 or TRBD2 (6 bases each). Germline CDR1 and CDR2: SGHRS and YFSETQ. The ends were cut back, 9 bases at V and 3 bases at J, with 16 bases in the middle. The CDR3 contains 13 residues.

This clonotype was seen repeatedly, ten times or more. The rearrangement uses TRBV5-1 and TRBJ1-1; 7 nucleotides agree with TRBD1. There are 16 residues in the CDR3. Germline V gene sequence: CDR1 SGHRS, CDR2 YFSETQ. Germline trimming cut 4 bases from V and 0 bases from J; bases unmatched to any gene: 9. The CDR3: CASSVDRERMNTEAFF. DNA for the CDR3: TGCGCCAGCAGCGTTGACAGGGAGAGGATGAACACTGAAGCTTTCTTT.